This is a list of T cell receptor beta chains from one sample in a study of siplizumab effects on memory and regulatory T cells. Sequencing was performed with immunoSEQ multiplex PCR; in TCRdb, only in-frame clones are kept and a portion is missing. The sample holds 50,000 to 70,000 clones, around 96% seen once. The source material was naive CD8+ T cells sorted from blood. These receptors all stem from a human donor in good health. Both conserved end residues are trimmed from each CDR3.

CDR3aa: ASSYSGGEQF
v_gene: TRBV6-5
j_gene: TRBJ2-1

CDR3aa: ASSFLGSTEAF
v_gene: TRBV27
j_gene: TRBJ1-1

CDR3aa: SARDNNEQF
v_gene: TRBV20-1
j_gene: TRBJ2-1

CDR3aa: ASSDGRATSEKLF
v_gene: TRBV2
j_gene: TRBJ1-4

CDR3aa: APNGLPYEQY
v_gene: TRBV6-5
j_gene: TRBJ2-7

CDR3aa: ASSQGVEVGAYGYT
v_gene: TRBV4-1
j_gene: TRBJ1-2

CDR3aa: AIGFGDGTYEQY
v_gene: TRBV7-9
j_gene: NA

CDR3aa: SIRGHTGELF
v_gene: TRBV29-1
j_gene: TRBJ2-2

CDR3aa: ASSEAWGGNQPQH
v_gene: TRBV6-1
j_gene: TRBJ1-5

CDR3aa: AWTSSGNTIY
v_gene: TRBV30
j_gene: TRBJ1-3

CDR3aa: ASSQDWSGGNEQF
v_gene: TRBV14
j_gene: TRBJ2-1

CDR3aa: ASSIGGDHNEQF
v_gene: TRBV19
j_gene: TRBJ2-1

CDR3aa: ASSQTPEGGYEQY
v_gene: TRBV14
j_gene: TRBJ2-7

CDR3aa: AIGRGETQY
v_gene: TRBV27
j_gene: TRBJ2-5

CDR3aa: ASSPTGLPEAF
v_gene: TRBV7-3
j_gene: TRBJ1-1

CDR3aa: SVLPTDTDTQY
v_gene: TRBV29-1
j_gene: TRBJ2-3

CDR3aa: ASRQGGGYEQY
v_gene: TRBV19
j_gene: TRBJ2-7

CDR3aa: ASSLGTALLLHT
v_gene: TRBV5-6
j_gene: TRBJ1-2

CDR3aa: ASSPSGGSSYEQY
v_gene: TRBV19
j_gene: TRBJ2-7

CDR3aa: ASSTGGRGTGELF
v_gene: TRBV19
j_gene: TRBJ2-2

CDR3aa: ASSPGESYNSPLH
v_gene: TRBV27
j_gene: TRBJ1-6

CDR3aa: ASSLAGGPADTQY
v_gene: TRBV7-3
j_gene: TRBJ2-3

CDR3aa: ASSQASGERDEQF
v_gene: TRBV4-2
j_gene: TRBJ2-1

CDR3aa: ASSEITGVALEQY
v_gene: TRBV5-1
j_gene: TRBJ2-7

CDR3aa: ASSFEGIWVAGQPQH
v_gene: TRBV28
j_gene: TRBJ1-5

CDR3aa: ASSQAGLKGLEQF
v_gene: TRBV14
j_gene: TRBJ2-1

CDR3aa: ASSFVLRQGNYEQY
v_gene: TRBV7-2
j_gene: TRBJ2-7

CDR3aa: ASRRQGQGNTIY
v_gene: TRBV6-5
j_gene: TRBJ1-3

CDR3aa: ASSLEGYEQY
v_gene: TRBV5-4
j_gene: TRBJ2-7

CDR3aa: ASSSPGQGIYEQY
v_gene: TRBV28
j_gene: TRBJ2-7

CDR3aa: ASSAQDRGHGYT
v_gene: TRBV5-4
j_gene: TRBJ1-2

CDR3aa: ASSSMTYEQY
v_gene: TRBV11-2
j_gene: TRBJ2-7

CDR3aa: ATSRPLNEGQF
v_gene: TRBV15
j_gene: TRBJ2-1

CDR3aa: SAREYTEAF
v_gene: TRBV20-1
j_gene: TRBJ1-1

CDR3aa: ASGSGTALNQPQH
v_gene: TRBV12-5
j_gene: TRBJ1-5

CDR3aa: ASSIAGDSYNEQF
v_gene: TRBV19
j_gene: TRBJ2-1

CDR3aa: ASSASSGGPFSDTQY
v_gene: TRBV9
j_gene: TRBJ2-3

CDR3aa: ASRFVDTTTNEKLF
v_gene: TRBV12-2
j_gene: TRBJ1-4

CDR3aa: ASSIGFTEAF
v_gene: TRBV19
j_gene: TRBJ1-1

CDR3aa: ASSPRTGGLFYT
v_gene: TRBV14
j_gene: TRBJ1-2

CDR3aa: ASSPGLGTEAF
v_gene: TRBV5-6
j_gene: TRBJ1-1

CDR3aa: ASSLAPGTDTQY
v_gene: TRBV7-3
j_gene: TRBJ2-3

CDR3aa: ASRQGGDTQY
v_gene: TRBV19
j_gene: TRBJ2-3

CDR3aa: ASSLGTGNGYT
v_gene: TRBV11-3
j_gene: TRBJ1-2

CDR3aa: ASSQDTGASGHGYT
v_gene: TRBV4-1
j_gene: TRBJ1-2

CDR3aa: ASSQVRGGYEQY
v_gene: TRBV4-3
j_gene: TRBJ2-7

CDR3aa: ASSLASGGQGPYEQY
v_gene: TRBV7-9
j_gene: TRBJ2-7

CDR3aa: ASSLAGVGNEQF
v_gene: TRBV7-9
j_gene: TRBJ2-1

CDR3aa: ASSPGQFGDYEQY
v_gene: TRBV19
j_gene: TRBJ2-7

CDR3aa: ASGDRNTEAF
v_gene: TRBV27
j_gene: TRBJ1-1

CDR3aa: ASREQGNTEAF
v_gene: TRBV5-6
j_gene: TRBJ1-1

CDR3aa: ASSVDGATDTQY
v_gene: TRBV9
j_gene: TRBJ2-3

CDR3aa: ASASDASTTPEAF
v_gene: TRBV23-1
j_gene: TRBJ1-1